These 32 T cell receptor beta chains came from one sample sequenced in a study of CD8+ T cells in alopecia areata. Once RNA had been extracted, it was reverse transcribed into cDNA to act as the sequencing template. Repertoires were generated with immunoSEQ multiplex PCR, while TCRdb's copy carries only in-frame clones and drops some. Listed for the sample are about 270,000 clones, none seen a single time. The study sorted pooled cutaneous lymph node cells by CD4, CD8alpha, NKG2D, NKG2ACE and other markers. The material sequenced was CD4+ T cells sorted from a lymph node. The receptors were gathered from a C3H/HeJ mouse with alopecia areata. For this strain, the MHC haplotype corresponds to H2-k.

For this clone: The gene names here belong to mouse. The observed sequence ends 4 residues before the CDR3 terminus, with the missing tail filled in from the germline J gene. This chain uses TRBV13-2 with TRBJ2-2; 8 bases map to TRBD1. Germline V lookup: CDR1 NNHNN, CDR2 SYGAGS (reference sequence). There are 16 residues in the CDR3. V dropped 1 base and J dropped 3; count of bases not matched to a gene: 5. CDR3 bases read: TGTGCCAGCGGTGATCAGGGGGCGCGGGACACCGGG. Encoded protein: CASGDQGARDTG. The entire CDR3 protein reads CASGDQGARDTGQLYF.

On this clone itself: Germline and genes here are mouse. The CDR3 goes on 4 residues after the read ends, and that part is filled in from the germline J gene. J is TRBJ2-7 and V is TRBV13-3, with 10 bases identical to TRBD1. The CDR3 length is 15 residues. Germline lookup yields CDR1 NNHDY and CDR2 SYVADS. V lost 0 bases, J lost 3 bases, and 3 bases stayed unmatched. CDR3 bases read: TGTGCCAGCAGTGATGCTGGGACAGGGGACTAT. This encodes CASSDAGTGDY. The complete CDR3 sequence is CASSDAGTGDYEQYF.

On this clone itself: Gene names refer to mouse genes. The observed sequence ends 4 residues before the CDR3 terminus, with the missing tail filled in from the germline J gene. The chain uses TRBV5 and TRBJ1-1; 7 nucleotides agree with TRBD1. CDR3 size: 15 residues. Trimming removed 2 bases from V and 3 bases from J; junction bases left unmatched: 6. In germline, CDR1 is LGHNA, CDR2 YNLKQL (reference sequence). The CDR3 bases that were read are TGTGCCAGCAGCCAACAACAGGGGTTGGACACA. Its protein product is CASSQQQGLDT. The CDR3 as a whole reads CASSQQQGLDTEVFF.

This clone turned up a few times. Gene names are the mouse ones. Read data end 4 residues before the CDR3 end; the end is taken from the germline J gene. This chain joins TRBV19 and TRBJ2-3; D is perhaps TRBD2 (5 bases). Trimming left V 4 bases short and J 0 bases short, with 9 bases between. There are 14 residues in the CDR3. Germline CDR1 and CDR2: FNHDT and SITEND (reference sequence). The sequenced part of the CDR3 DNA is TGTGCCAGCAGTCCTGGGAGTAGTGCAGAA. Amino acids: CASSPGSSAE. The entire CDR3 is CASSPGSSAETLYF.

This clone was detected only a few times. Any gene name here is a mouse gene name. The CDR3 end falls 4 residues outside the read, so it is completed with the germline J gene. The chain employs TRBV5 and TRBJ2-3; TRBD1 matches at 8 bases. The CDR3 totals 16 residues. With V trimmed by 4 bases and J by 0 bases, 6 bases remained unmatched. Germline V lookup: CDR1 LGHNA, CDR2 YNLKQL (reference sequence). CDR3 sequence: CASSPQGARSAETLYF. The DNA read from the CDR3 is TGTGCCAGCAGCCCCCAGGGGGCGCGGAGTGCAGAA.

This clone was seen a handful of times. Genes and germline are mouse. The read stops 4 residues short of the end of the CDR3; the missing end is completed from the germline J gene. The same CDR3 arises from other DNA sequences in this sample as well. The V call is TRBV13-1, the J call TRBJ2-1, with 10 bases matching TRBD2. There are 15 residues in the CDR3. Germline V gene sequence: CDR1 NSHNY, CDR2 SYGAGN. V gave up 0 bases and J gave up 5 bases; unmatched junction bases: 2. Incomplete CDR3 DNA: TGTGCCAGCAGTGATGGGACTGGGGGCCATGCT. Residues: CASSDGTGGHA. The CDR3, in full, reads CASSDGTGGHAEQFF.

With regard to this clone: Genes here carry mouse names. This sample includes further DNA sequences coding for the same CDR3. Here the CDR3 reads CTCSADGRGDSDYTF. The covered CDR3 bases are TGCACCTGCAGTGCAGATGGCAGGGGGGACTCC. The chain has TRBV1 and TRBJ1-2, with 7 bases identical to TRBD1. The CDR3 is cut off 4 residues early in the read; its end comes from the germline J gene. The CDR3 length is 15 residues. Trimming cost V 0 bases and J 3 bases; bases outside gene matches: 4. Germline loops: CDR1 NSQYPW, CDR2 LRSPGD (reference sequence).

Details on this clone: These gene names are mouse names. The read is 4 residues too short to cover the CDR3 end, so that end is filled in from the germline J gene. The V gene is TRBV14, the J gene TRBJ2-3; 7 bases map to TRBD1. With 8 bases clipped from V and 0 bases from J, the junction kept 3 bases outside the gene matches. CDR1 and CDR2 from the germline V gene are SGHDT and FRDEAV. The CDR3 covers 13 residues. Incomplete CDR3 DNA: TGTGCCAGAGGGACAGCTAGTGCAGAA. Translation: CARGTASAE. The full CDR3 protein is CARGTASAETLYF.

In this sample, this clone turned up a few times. Mouse germline and gene names are used. The read terminates 4 residues before the CDR3 end, so the remaining end is supplied by the germline J gene. Other DNA sequences in this sample translate to the same CDR3. This chain uses TRBV13-1 with TRBJ2-2; D call uncertain. V lost 1 base and J lost 2, with 3 bases in between. This CDR3 region has 13 residues. Germline values: CDR1 NSHNY, CDR2 SYGAGN. CDR3 amino acids: CASSDQNTGQLYF. The sequenced part of the CDR3 DNA is TGTGCCAGCAGTGATCAGAACACCGGG.

This clone was observed a handful of times. The genes are named according to mouse. The observed sequence ends 4 residues before the CDR3 terminus, with the missing tail filled in from the germline J gene. The V call is TRBV19, the J call TRBJ2-1; TRBD1 is a possible D gene (5 bases). The CDR3 is 13 amino acids. Germline CDR1 reads FNHDT; CDR2 reads SITEND (reference sequence). CDR3 sequence reads: CASSSGSLTEQFF. The DNA read from the CDR3 is TGTGCCAGCAGTTCAGGGTCTTTGACT.

This clone was picked up a small number of times. The gene names given are mouse names. Sequencing ends 4 residues short of the CDR3 end; the germline J gene provides the rest. This chain joins TRBV13-3 and TRBJ2-4; 7 bases are shared with TRBD1. Germline V gives CDR1 NNHDY, CDR2 SYVADS. The CDR3 loop spans 15 amino acids. Trimming removed 1 base from V and 0 bases from J; junction bases left unmatched: 2. The sequenced CDR3 bases are TGTGCCAGCAGTGATCGGGACAGTAGTCAAAAC. Translating it yields CASSDRDSSQN. The full CDR3 protein is CASSDRDSSQNTLYF.

The sample holds a few counts of this clone. Gene names and germline match the mouse. The CDR3 end is not reached by the read, which stops 4 residues before it; the germline J gene fills it in. The sample holds other DNA sequences that translate to the same CDR3. The chain links TRBV1 to TRBJ2-7, with 7 bases fitting TRBD1. Germline V gene data show CDR1 as NSQYPW and CDR2 as LRSPGD (reference sequence). Germline trimming cut 4 bases from V and 3 bases from J; bases unmatched to any gene: 0. The CDR3 has 12 residues. CDR3 loop: CTCSDRGYEQYF. CDR3 bases read: TGCACCTGCAGTGACAGGGGCTAT.

This clone was counted only a few times. Genes and germline come from the mouse. Other DNA sequences in the same sample also yield this CDR3. The sequenced CDR3 bases are TGTGCCTGGAGTCTCGTGGGGGGGCGTGCAGAA. Encoded protein: CAWSLVGGRAE. The whole CDR3 is CAWSLVGGRAETLYF. The V and J genes are TRBV31 and TRBJ2-3, with 9 bases lining up with TRBD2. The read is 4 residues too short to cover the CDR3 end, so that end is filled in from the germline J gene. Germline lookup yields CDR1 GKSSPN and CDR2 SITVG. V lost 0 bases to trimming and J lost 1 base; unmatched junction nucleotides: 2. There are 15 residues in the CDR3.

Remarks on this clone: The listed genes are named as in mouse. The sequenced part of the CDR3 DNA is TGTGCCAGCAGGACAACAAACACA. Translation: CASRTTNT. The full CDR3 protein is CASRTTNTEVFF. V usage is TRBV13-2 and J usage is TRBJ1-1, with a weak D call TRBD1 (5 bases). The CDR3 end falls 4 residues outside the read, so it is completed with the germline J gene. Germline assignment: CDR1 NNHNN and CDR2 SYGAGS (reference sequence). Trimming stripped 7 bases from V and 0 bases from J, with 7 bases between. CDR3 length: 12 amino acids.

This clone was observed a handful of times. The gene names here belong to mouse. The read terminates 4 residues ahead of where the CDR3 ends, so the germline J gene completes it. The genes are TRBV13-1 and TRBJ2-3, with D uncertain. The CDR3 loop spans 14 amino acids. Germline assignment: CDR1 NSHNY and CDR2 SYGAGN. V was trimmed by 0 bases and J by 0 bases, leaving 5 bases between them. The sequenced CDR3 bases are TGTGCCAGCAGTGATGTCAGAAGTGCAGAA. This encodes CASSDVRSAE. The full CDR3 is CASSDVRSAETLYF.

To note about this clone: Germline and genes here are mouse. With the read ending 4 residues before the CDR3 end, the germline J gene is used to fill in that end. The chain has TRBV13-1 and TRBJ2-3; 11 nucleotides align to TRBD2. Germline assignment: CDR1 NSHNY and CDR2 SYGAGN. The V and J ends lost 2 bases and 2 bases, in that order; junction bases with no gene match: 4. The CDR3 runs to 16 residues. CDR3 region: CASSEHWGGDAETLYF. The sequenced part of the CDR3 DNA is TGTGCCAGCAGTGAACACTGGGGGGGCGATGCAGAA.

This clone appeared a few times. The gene names given are mouse names. The CDR3 end falls 3 residues outside the read, so it is completed with the germline J gene. The chain uses TRBV1 and TRBJ1-6; no firm D call. TRBJ1-6 is treated as an ORF (open reading frame) with a function not yet certain. Between the trimmed V and J ends, which lost 3 bases and 4 bases, there was a span of 7 bases. Germline assignment: CDR1 NSQYPW and CDR2 LRSPGD (reference sequence). CDR3 length: 14 amino acids. CDR3 bases read: TGCACCTGCAGTGCGCCGACATATAATTCGCCC. Encoded protein: CTCSAPTYNSP. Given in full, the CDR3 is CTCSAPTYNSPLYF.

This clone was found a few times. Germline and genes here are mouse. CDR3 DNA (partial): TGTGCCAGCAGTGATCCCTGGGGGGCGAGTGCAGAA. Its protein product is CASSDPWGASAE. The whole CDR3 is CASSDPWGASAETLYF. The chain recombines TRBV13-3 with TRBJ2-3, with TRBD2 matching over 8 bases. Read data end 4 residues before the CDR3 end; the end is taken from the germline J gene. The germline CDR1 and CDR2 sequences are NNHDY and SYVADS. The CDR3 loop spans 16 amino acids. Germline trimming cut 1 base from V and 0 bases from J; bases unmatched to any gene: 4.

As regards this clone: With only one base between it and a far larger clone, this is likely a read error. Any gene name here is a mouse gene name. The read ends 4 residues early relative to the CDR3; the germline J gene fills the gap. At the DNA level, this CDR3 is encoded by other sequences in the same sample as well. V usage is TRBV19 and J usage is TRBJ2-7, with 10 bases identical to TRBD2. The V gene end was trimmed by 4 bases and the J gene end by 3 bases; junction bases not matched to a gene: 1. This CDR3 has 13 amino acids. The germline gives CDR1 FNHDT, CDR2 SITEND (reference sequence). The CDR3 bases that were read are TGTGCCAGCAGTGGGACTGGGGACTAT. Protein: CASSGTGDY. The full CDR3 protein is CASSGTGDYEQYF.

This clone has a handful of counts. Genes and germline come from the mouse. The read falls 4 residues short of the CDR3 end, and the missing part is taken from the germline J gene. This chain connects TRBV13-3 to TRBJ1-2; D not resolved. V was trimmed by 5 bases and J by 0 bases, leaving 8 bases between them. The CDR3 is 13 residues long. Looked up from germline, CDR1 is NNHDY and CDR2 is SYVADS. CDR3 sequence reads: CASRHEANSDYTF. CDR3 bases read: TGTGCCAGCAGACACGAAGCAAACTCC.

Comment on this clone: Mouse germline and gene names are used. From the germline J gene comes the end of the CDR3, since the read stops 4 residues before it. The genes are TRBV13-1 and TRBJ2-2; TRBD1 agrees at 8 bases. The CDR3 consists of 14 residues. Trimming took 2 bases from V and 5 from J; bases not matched to a gene: 2. CDR1 NSHNY and CDR2 SYGAGN come from the germline V gene. The CDR3 spells CASSETGETGQLYF. The sequenced part of the CDR3 DNA is TGTGCCAGCAGTGAGACAGGGGAGACCGGG.

This clone was counted only a few times. The genes and germline here are from mouse. The read gets to within 4 residues of the CDR3 end, and the germline J gene fills in the rest. This sequence joins TRBV3 and TRBJ2-5; D not certain. Germline V gene lookup returns CDR1 SNHLY and CDR2 FYNGKV (reference sequence). The length of the CDR3 is 12 residues. The CDR3 loop reads CASSLVWDTQYF. Partial CDR3 DNA: TGTGCCAGCAGCTTAGTTTGGGAC.

This clone was observed many times. Mouse gene names and germline throughout. The CDR3 extends 3 residues past the end of the read, so its final part is completed from the germline J gene. V usage is TRBV1 and J usage is TRBJ1-6, with D perhaps TRBD1 (5 bases). TRBJ1-6 carries the ORF label, with uncertain function. CDR3 length: 14 amino acids. Germline V CDR1 and CDR2: NSQYPW, LRSPGD (reference sequence). The ends were cut back, 3 bases at V and 6 bases at J, with 9 bases in the middle. The chain's CDR3 is CTCSARVGNSPLYF. CDR3 DNA (partial): TGCACCTGCAGTGCCAGGGTGGGTAATTCGCCC.

This clone came up a few times. Genes and germline are mouse. The CDR3 end falls 4 residues outside the read, so it is completed with the germline J gene. J is TRBJ2-7 and V is TRBV13-3, with 10 bases matching TRBD2. Germline CDR1 and CDR2: NNHDY and SYVADS. The CDR3 totals 15 residues. CDR3 amino acids: CASRHYPTGGYEQYF. Partial CDR3 DNA: TGTGCCAGCAGGCACTATCCGACTGGGGGGTAT.

This clone was counted only a few times. Gene labels here are mouse ones. The read is 4 residues too short to cover the CDR3 end, so that end is filled in from the germline J gene. Other DNA sequences within the sample encode an identical CDR3. The chain uses TRBV13-3 and TRBJ2-3, with a possible D match to TRBD2 (6 bases). The CDR3 length is 15 residues. The germline CDR1 and CDR2 sequences are NNHDY and SYVADS. V was cut by 2 bases and J by 1 base, with 11 bases left in between. The sequenced part of the CDR3 DNA is TGTGCCAGCAGTGAGACGGGGGGAGGTGCAGAA. It specifies CASSETGGGAE. The whole CDR3 is CASSETGGGAETLYF.

Comments on this clone: The gene names given are mouse names. The read ends 4 residues early relative to the CDR3; the germline J gene fills the gap. This chain connects TRBV5 to TRBJ2-1; 10 nucleotides align to TRBD2. Per germline, CDR1 LGHNA and CDR2 YNLKQL (reference sequence). The CDR3 is 17 residues long. The CDR3: CASSQDLWGGANAEQFF. The DNA read from the CDR3 is TGTGCCAGCAGCCAAGATCTCTGGGGGGGCGCGAACGCT.

This clone was detected a few times. Here the gene names and germline are mouse. The read terminates 4 residues before the CDR3 end, so the remaining end is supplied by the germline J gene. The chain links TRBV5 to TRBJ2-2, with D perhaps matching TRBD2 (5 bases). CDR3 length equals 13 residues. Between the trimmed V and J ends, which lost 8 bases and 2 bases, there was a span of 9 bases. Germline lookup yields CDR1 LGHNA and CDR2 YNLKQL (reference sequence). The CDR3 bases that were read are TGTGCCAGCGGCTGGGAGAACACCGGG. Its protein is CASGWENTG. In full, the CDR3 is CASGWENTGQLYF.

With respect to this clone: Gene names are mouse gene names. The read terminates 4 residues before the CDR3 end, so the remaining end is supplied by the germline J gene. J is TRBJ2-1 and V is TRBV13-1; 7 bases are shared with TRBD1. Germline V gives CDR1 NSHNY, CDR2 SYGAGN. The CDR3 is 16 amino acids. The trim removed 1 base at V and 5 bases at J, leaving 9 bases unmatched. The CDR3: CASSDSRQGRNAEQFF. The sequenced part of the CDR3 DNA is TGTGCCAGCAGTGATTCCAGACAGGGTCGAAATGCT.

This clone was found a few times. Gene and germline names: mouse. The read terminates 4 residues ahead of where the CDR3 ends, so the germline J gene completes it. The chain combines TRBV19 with TRBJ1-1; a possible D gene is TRBD1 (6 bases). There are 12 residues in the CDR3. Per germline, CDR1 FNHDT and CDR2 SITEND (reference sequence). The covered CDR3 bases are TGTGCCAGCAGTATGGGGGGGCGA. This codes for CASSMGGR. The entire CDR3 protein is CASSMGGREVFF. Using reference TRBV19 and TRBJ1-1 for the parts outside the CDR3, the full variable domain is GGIITQTPKFLIGQEGQKLTLKCQQNFNHDTMYWYRQDSGKGLRLIYYSITENDLQKGDLSEGYDASREKKSSFSLTVTSAQKNEMAVFLCASSMGGREVFFGKGTRLTVV.

Comments on this clone: Genes here carry mouse names. The read is 3 residues too short to cover the CDR3 end, so that end is filled in from the germline J gene. V gene TRBV1 combines with J gene TRBJ1-6; tentative D call: TRBD1 (5 bases). TRBJ1-6 qualifies as an ORF whose function is uncertain. The CDR3 has 18 amino acids. Trimming removed 2 bases at V and 0 bases at J, with 14 bases between. CDR1 is NSQYPW, CDR2 LRSPGD, per germline (reference sequence). The CDR3 bases that were read are TGCACCTGCAGTGCACGCCAGGGAGCCTCTTCCTATAATTCGCCC. Protein: CTCSARQGASSYNSP. The whole CDR3 is CTCSARQGASSYNSPLYF.

For this clone: Each gene name is a mouse one. The read ends 4 residues before the CDR3 terminus; that terminus is restored from the germline J gene. This sequence joins TRBV13-3 and TRBJ2-4; D possibly corresponds to TRBD1 (5 bases). CDR1 NNHDY and CDR2 SYVADS come from the germline V gene. The CDR3 is 13 residues long. The CDR3 loop reads CASSDVTGNTLYF. CDR3 bases read: TGTGCCAGCAGTGATGTAACAGGTAAC.

This clone has only a few counts. A far more abundant clone sits one base away, making this likely a read error. Mouse gene names and germline throughout. The CDR3 end lies 4 residues beyond the end of the read and is filled in from the germline J gene. This chain connects TRBV19 to TRBJ2-5; D ambiguous. The germline gives CDR1 FNHDT, CDR2 SITEND (reference sequence). V dropped 5 bases and J dropped 0 bases, with 7 bases sitting between them. CDR3 length equals 13 residues. The part of the CDR3 DNA that was read is TGTGCCAGCAGGTCAGGTAACCAAGAC. This sequence encodes CASRSGNQD. The CDR3 as a whole reads CASRSGNQDTQYF.